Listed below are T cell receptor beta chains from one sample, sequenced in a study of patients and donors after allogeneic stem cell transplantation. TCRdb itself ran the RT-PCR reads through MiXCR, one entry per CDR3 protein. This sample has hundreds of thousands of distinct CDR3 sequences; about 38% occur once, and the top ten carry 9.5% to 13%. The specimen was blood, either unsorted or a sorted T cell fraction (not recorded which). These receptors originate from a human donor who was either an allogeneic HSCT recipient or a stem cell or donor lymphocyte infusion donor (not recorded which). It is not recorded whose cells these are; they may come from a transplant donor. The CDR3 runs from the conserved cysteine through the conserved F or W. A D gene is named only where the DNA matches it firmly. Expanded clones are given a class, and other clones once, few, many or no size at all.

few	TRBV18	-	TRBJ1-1	TGTGCCAGCTCACCAGGCAACATGAACACTGAAGCTTTCTTT	CASSPGNMNTEAFF
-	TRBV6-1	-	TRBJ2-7	TGTGCCAGCAGTGCACCGCAGGGTTACTCCTACGAGCAGTACTTC	CASSAPQGYSYEQYF
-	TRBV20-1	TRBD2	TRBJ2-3	TGCAGTGCCAGACCCCGCGGACTAGCGGATGTGGATACGCAGTATTTT	CSARPRGLADVDTQYF
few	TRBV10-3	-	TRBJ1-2	TGTGCCGTCAACGTGAACGGTGGCTACACCTTC	CAVNVNGGYTF
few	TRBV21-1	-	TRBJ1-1	TGTGCCAGCAGCAAAACGTGGTCTCAGTACACTGAAGCTTTCTTT	CASSKTWSQYTEAFF
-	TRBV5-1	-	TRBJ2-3	TGCGCCAGCAGGGAGGGAGATACGCAGTATTTT	CASREGDTQYF
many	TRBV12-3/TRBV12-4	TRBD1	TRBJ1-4	TGTGCCAGCAGCCAGGGACAGTCTAATGAAAAACTGTTTTTT	CASSQGQSNEKLFF
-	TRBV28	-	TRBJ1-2	TGTGCCAGCAGTTTACGCTGGGGGGGGAGCTATGGCTACACCTTC	CASSLRWGGSYGYTF
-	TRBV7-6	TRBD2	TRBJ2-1	TGTGCCAGCAGCTTAAGGGGACTAGCGGGGGGGCCCTCGTTCTTC	CASSLRGLAGGPSFF
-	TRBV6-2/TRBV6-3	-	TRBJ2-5	TGTGCCAGCATCTACGGGCAGAACAACCTCTGGATCCAGTACTTC	CASIYGQNNLWIQYF
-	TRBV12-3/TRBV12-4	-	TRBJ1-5	TGTGCCAGCAGTTCAGAGAGCAGGACCGCTTATCCCCAGCATTTT	CASSSESRTAYPQHF
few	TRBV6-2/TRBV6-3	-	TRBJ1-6	TGTGCCAGCAGTAGGAGGGCGATTGATTCACCCCTCCACTTT	CASSRRAIDSPLHF
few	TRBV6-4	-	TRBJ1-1	TGTGCCAGCAGTGACTCCTTGACAGTTGAAGCTTTCTTT	CASSDSLTVEAFF
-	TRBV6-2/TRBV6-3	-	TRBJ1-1	TGTGCCAGCAGTTACTCGAGAATTAACACTGAAGCTTTCTTT	CASSYSRINTEAFF
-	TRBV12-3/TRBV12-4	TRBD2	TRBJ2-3	TGTGCCAGCAGGCTACTAGCGGGGGGGGCAGATACGCAGTATTTT	CASRLLAGGADTQYF
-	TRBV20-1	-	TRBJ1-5	TGCAGTGCTCTAAAACAGGTATCGGGCAATCAGCCCCAGCATTTT	CSALKQVSGNQPQHF
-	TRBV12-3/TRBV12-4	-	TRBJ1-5	TGTGCCAGCAGTCTCGGAGGACAGATCAATCAGCCCCAGCATTTT	CASSLGGQINQPQHF
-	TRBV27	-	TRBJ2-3	TGTGCCAGCAGTCCCCTGGGTGACAGCACAGATACGCAGTATTTT	CASSPLGDSTDTQYF
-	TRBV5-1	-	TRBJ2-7	TGCGCCAGCAGCGGGAAGTATTACGAGCAGTACTTC	CASSGKYYEQYF
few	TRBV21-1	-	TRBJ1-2	TGTGCCAGCAGCGCCGGACAGGCCCACTATGGCTACACCTTC	CASSAGQAHYGYTF
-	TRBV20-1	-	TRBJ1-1	TGCAGTGCTCTGACGGATTCTAAACATACTGAAGCTTTCTTT	CSALTDSKHTEAFF
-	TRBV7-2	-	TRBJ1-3	TGTGCCAGCAGCTTCTTCCCCCGGGTCGGGCTGGGAGACACCATATATTTT	CASSFFPRVGLGDTIYF
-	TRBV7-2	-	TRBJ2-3	TGTGCCAGCAGCCAGGTAGATACGCAGTATTTT	CASSQVDTQYF